These T cell receptor beta chains were read from a single sample in a study of cytomegalovirus exposure and HLA in healthy donors. Method: immunoSEQ multiplex PCR; TCRdb's copy keeps in-frame clones and lacks some. The sample consists of about 190,000 clones, about nine tenths of them appearing once. Sequenced sample: PBMCs. The receptor set was obtained from a man aged 25-40 years in good health and CMV-seronegative. CDR3s include the opening cysteine and the closing phenylalanine or tryptophan.

v_gene: TRBV7-2
j_gene: TRBJ2-1
CDR3aa: CASSFRQARLGEQFF

v_gene: TRBV16
j_gene: TRBJ2-3
CDR3aa: CASSQVRDTQYF

v_gene: TRBV10-1
j_gene: TRBJ2-5
CDR3aa: CASSDSDSETQYF

v_gene: TRBV15
j_gene: TRBJ2-5
CDR3aa: CATSSLTSGGAGETQYF

v_gene: TRBV4-2
j_gene: TRBJ2-5
CDR3aa: CASSLEGLKGETQYF

v_gene: TRBV11-2
j_gene: TRBJ1-2
CDR3aa: CASSLEGRYYGYTF

v_gene: TRBV19
j_gene: TRBJ2-1
CDR3aa: CASSKPSGREHNEQFF

v_gene: TRBV27
j_gene: TRBJ2-7
CDR3aa: CASRRAGPYEQYF

v_gene: TRBV28
j_gene: TRBJ1-2
CDR3aa: CASSSGGGIYGYTF

v_gene: TRBV30
j_gene: TRBJ2-3
CDR3aa: CAWEPGQGARGTDTQYF